Sequencing of this T cell receptor (beta chain) was carried out in a study of blood T cell repertoires in COVID-19. Study details: The samples span acute and convalescent COVID-19 from the United States, Italy and Spain. T cells, B-cell-depleted T cells, or PBMCs provided the cDNA or gDNA that served as material.

The V end lost 6 bases, the J end lost 8 bases, and 10 bases lay between the germline ends. CDR3 length equals 12 residues. The germline V gene has CDR1 SNHLY and CDR2 FYNNEI. Original methodology: Quantification of nucleated cells was approximated via reference gene primer amplification. Assay used: immunoSEQ multiplex PCR; TCRdb lists only in-frame clones, some missing. The V and J calls and clone size come from that table; D and trimming were worked out from the DNA. The sample carries around 120,000 clones, 85% to 90% recorded once. V usage is TRBV2 and J usage is TRBJ1-4; D not certain. The specimen sequenced was peripheral blood. The source of this sequence is a woman older than 75 with acute or convalescent COVID-19. CDR3 loop: CASSRLYEKLFF. In nucleotides, the CDR3 is TGTGCCAGCAGCCGCCTCTACGAAAAACTGTTTTTT.